The source of this T cell receptor (beta chain) is a study of molecular identifiers for immune sequencing clone quantification. Study-wide results and caveats: Clones exceeding 20 RNA copies carried over 97% of effector molecules but under 1% of naive-cell molecules.

Each CDR3 protein is one row after TCRdb ran MiXCR on the PCR reads. The data show 490,000 or so distinct CDR3 sequences, about a fifth seen once. Regarding this clonotype: Its cognate antigen is unknown.

The CDR3 is made up of 16 amino acids. The germline CDR1 and CDR2 sequences are LGHNA and YSLEER. The V segment lost 1 base and the J segment 2 bases; nucleotides outside the gene matches: 4. Naive CD8 T cells were sorted, and the gate applied was CD8+CD4-CCR7+CD45RA+. The chain joins TRBV4-3 to TRBJ2-3; 9 bases line up with TRBD2. The clonotype originates from a human donor in good health. Some libraries in this study had Jurkat cell RNA spiked in. The sample was naive CD8+ T cells from blood, with Jurkat cell RNA spiked in. The sample's subset: FACS-sorted CD8+CD4-CCR7+CD45RA+ naive T cells. CDR3 loop: CASSQALAGFTDTQYF. The CDR3 bases are TGCGCCAGCAGCCAAGCCCTAGCGGGATTCACAGATACGCAGTATTTT.